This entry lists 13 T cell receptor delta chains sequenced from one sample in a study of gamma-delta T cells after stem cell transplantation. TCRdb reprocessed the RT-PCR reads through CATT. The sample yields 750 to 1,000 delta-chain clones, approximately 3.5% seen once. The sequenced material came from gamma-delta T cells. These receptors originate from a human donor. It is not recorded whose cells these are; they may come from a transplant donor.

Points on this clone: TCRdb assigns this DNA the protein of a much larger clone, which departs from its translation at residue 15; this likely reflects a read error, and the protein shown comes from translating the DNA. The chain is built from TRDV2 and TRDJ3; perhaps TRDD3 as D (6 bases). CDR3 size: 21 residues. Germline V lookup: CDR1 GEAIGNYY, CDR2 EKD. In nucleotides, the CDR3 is TGTGCCTGTGACACCGCCTGGGGAGCGTCCGACCTCTCCTGGAACACCCGACAGATGTTTTTC. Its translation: CACDTAWGASDLSWNTRQMFF.

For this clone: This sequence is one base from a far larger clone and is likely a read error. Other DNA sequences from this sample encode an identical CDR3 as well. The CDR3, as DNA: TGTGCTCTTGGGGCACTATTCCCTCGTACTGGGGGATACTCGTCCGATAAACTCATCTTT. This gives the protein CALGALFPRTGGYSSDKLIF. This chain links TRDV1 with TRDJ1; 12 nucleotides agree with TRDD3. Losses at the gene ends were 4 bases for V and 3 bases for J; bases not matched to a gene: 18. The CDR3 is 20 amino acids. CDR1 is TSWWSYY and CDR2 is QGS in the germline V gene.

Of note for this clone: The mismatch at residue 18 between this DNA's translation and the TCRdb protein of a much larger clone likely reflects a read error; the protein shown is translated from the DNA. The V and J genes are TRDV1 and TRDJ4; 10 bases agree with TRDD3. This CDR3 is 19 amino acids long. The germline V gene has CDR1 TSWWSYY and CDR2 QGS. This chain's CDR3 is CALGERFWWGIPVTGQLFF. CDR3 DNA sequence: TGTGCTCTTGGGGAACGGTTCTGGTGGGGGATACCAGTAACAGGGCAGTTGTTCTTT.

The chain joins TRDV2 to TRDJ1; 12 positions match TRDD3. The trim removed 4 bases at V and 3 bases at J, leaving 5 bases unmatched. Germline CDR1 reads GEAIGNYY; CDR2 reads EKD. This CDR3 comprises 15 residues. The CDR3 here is CACEGLGDTSDKLIF. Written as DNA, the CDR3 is TGTGCCTGTGAAGGACTGGGGGATACTTCCGATAAACTCATCTTT.

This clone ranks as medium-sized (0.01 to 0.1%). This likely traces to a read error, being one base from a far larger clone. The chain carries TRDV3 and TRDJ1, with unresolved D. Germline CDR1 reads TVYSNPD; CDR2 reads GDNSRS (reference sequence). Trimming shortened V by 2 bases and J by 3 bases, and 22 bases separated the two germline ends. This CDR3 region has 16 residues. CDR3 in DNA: TGTGCCTTTTTGGGCAAGTGGGCTCAGTACGCCGATAAACTCATCTTT. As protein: CAFLGKWAQYADKLIF.

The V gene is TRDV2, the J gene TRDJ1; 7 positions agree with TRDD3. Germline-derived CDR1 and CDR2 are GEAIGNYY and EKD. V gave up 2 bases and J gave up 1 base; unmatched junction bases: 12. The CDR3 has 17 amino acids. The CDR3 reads CACDRLGIGWGTDKLIF. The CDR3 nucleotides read TGTGCCTGTGACAGACTGGGGATCGGCTGGGGCACCGATAAACTCATCTTT.

The CDR3 here is CALGELGTLLGDWNTDKLIF. DNA of the CDR3: TGTGCTCTTGGGGAACTCGGTACCTTACTGGGGGATTGGAACACCGATAAACTCATCTTT. This chain joins TRDV1 and TRDJ1, with 10 positions matching TRDD3. The CDR3 extends over 20 amino acids. Germline CDR1 TSWWSYY, CDR2 QGS. V gave up 0 bases and J gave up 0 bases; unmatched junction bases: 13.

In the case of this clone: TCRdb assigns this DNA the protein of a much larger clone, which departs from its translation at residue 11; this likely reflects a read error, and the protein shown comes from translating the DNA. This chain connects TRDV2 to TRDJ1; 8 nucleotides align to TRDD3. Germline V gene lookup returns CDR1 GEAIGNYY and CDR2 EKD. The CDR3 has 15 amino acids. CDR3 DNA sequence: TGTGCCTGTGACTCACTGGGGGCCGACACCGGTAAACTCATCTTT. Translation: CACDSLGADTGKLIF.

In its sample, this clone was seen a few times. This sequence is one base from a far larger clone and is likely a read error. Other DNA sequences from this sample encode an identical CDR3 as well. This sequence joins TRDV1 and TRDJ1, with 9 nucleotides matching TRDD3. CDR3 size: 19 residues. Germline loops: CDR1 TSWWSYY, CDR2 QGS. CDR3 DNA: TGTGCCCTTGGGGCCCCGCGGTACTGGGGGACCCAGTACACCGATAAACTCATCTTT. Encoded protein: CALGAPRYWGTQYTDKLIF.

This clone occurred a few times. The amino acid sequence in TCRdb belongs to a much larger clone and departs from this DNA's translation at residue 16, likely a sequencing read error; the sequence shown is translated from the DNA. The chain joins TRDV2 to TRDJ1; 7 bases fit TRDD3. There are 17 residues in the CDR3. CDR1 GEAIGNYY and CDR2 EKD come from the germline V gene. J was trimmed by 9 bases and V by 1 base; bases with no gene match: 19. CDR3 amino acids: CACDTVLGTSLTAQLIF. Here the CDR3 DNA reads TGTGCCTGTGACACGGTACTGGGGACGTCTTTGACAGCACAACTCATCTTT.

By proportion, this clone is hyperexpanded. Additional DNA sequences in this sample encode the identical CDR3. The CDR3 region is CACDTVLGTSLTAQLFF. The CDR3 coding sequence is TGTGCCTGTGACACGGTACTGGGGACGTCTTTGACAGCACAACTCTTCTTT. This chain links TRDV2 with TRDJ2, with 7 nucleotides matching TRDD3. This CDR3 region has 17 residues. Trimming cost V 1 base and J 0 bases; bases outside gene matches: 7. Germline lookup yields CDR1 GEAIGNYY and CDR2 EKD.

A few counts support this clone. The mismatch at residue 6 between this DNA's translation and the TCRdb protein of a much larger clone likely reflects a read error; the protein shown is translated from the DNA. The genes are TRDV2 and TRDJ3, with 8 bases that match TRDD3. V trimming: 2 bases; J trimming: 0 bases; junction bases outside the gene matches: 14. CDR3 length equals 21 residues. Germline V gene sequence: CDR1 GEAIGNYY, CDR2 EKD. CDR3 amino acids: CACDIVATLGASSWDTRQMFF. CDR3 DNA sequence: TGTGCCTGTGACATTGTGGCAACACTGGGGGCTAGCTCCTGGGACACCCGACAGATGTTTTTC.

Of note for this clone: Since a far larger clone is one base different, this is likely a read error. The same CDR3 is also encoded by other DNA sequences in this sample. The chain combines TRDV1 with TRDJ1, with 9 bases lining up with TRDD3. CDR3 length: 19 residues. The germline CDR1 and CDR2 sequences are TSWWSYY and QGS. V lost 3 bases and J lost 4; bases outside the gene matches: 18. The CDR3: CALGEPPGLYWGTGDKLIF. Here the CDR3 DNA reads TGTGCTCTTGGGGAGCCACCGGGACTGTACTGGGGGACTGGCGATAAACTCATCTTT.